This TCR beta chain appears in the sequencing data of a study of CD8 T cells in ankylosing spondylitis. TCRdb re-called the 5' RACE reads with MiXCR, one entry per CDR3 protein. The profile shows roughly 200,000 distinct CDR3 sequences, 20% to 30% of them singletons. This clonotype was seen repeatedly, ten times or more. Per the germline V gene, CDR1 is SGHAT and CDR2 is FQDESV (reference sequence). The length of the CDR3 is 15 residues. V lost 2 bases and J 0 bases, leaving 10 bases between the germline ends. This sequence originates from a male donor with ankylosing spondylitis or in good health (not recorded which). V and J are TRBV11-1 and TRBJ2-5; the D is unclear. Material for sequencing was blood, either unsorted or a sorted T cell fraction (not recorded which). CDR3 sequence reads: CASSLSVMYQETQYF. CDR3 DNA sequence: TGTGCCAGCAGCTTAAGCGTGATGTACCAAGAGACCCAGTACTTC.